This T cell receptor beta chain was documented in a study of T cells after yellow fever vaccination. TCRdb re-called the 5' RACE reads through MiXCR, storing one row per CDR3 protein. The table records 500,000 to 650,000 distinct CDR3 sequences, around an eighth of them present only once. In its sample, this clonotype was seen a few times. Trimming took 0 bases from V and 4 from J, leaving 8 bases between them. CDR1 SGHTA and CDR2 FQGNSA come from the germline V gene. There are 14 residues in the CDR3. The rearrangement joins TRBV7-2 to TRBJ2-3; D is possibly TRBD1 or TRBD2 (5 bases each). The sample in question was PBMCs, obtained on the day of the yellow fever booster vaccination. The origin of this receptor is a young man who received the YFV17D yellow fever vaccine. In DNA, the CDR3 is TGTGCCAGCAGCTTAGCCCGAGGGGCAGATACGCAGTATTTT. Translation: CASSLARGADTQYF.